What follows is one T cell receptor beta chain and its context. What it binds is not known. These data are taken from a study of vaccination effects on CD4 cells after COVID-19. Whole-study findings and limits: Only a few convalescent patients and no early post-infection timepoints featured in the study. Healthy vaccinees' vaccine-induced clones included only 1 of 255 cross-reacting with common cold coronaviruses.

Data came from immunoSEQ multiplex PCR; TCRdb stores just in-frame clones and leaves some out. The data hold around 63,000 clones, with less than 80% observed a single time. ViraFEST assay sequencing came after antigen-specific CD4+ T cells were expanded with viral peptide pools. Investigators separated out CD4+ T cells once around 9 days of culture had passed. All vaccine recipients tested negative for nucleocapsid antibodies and had never contracted SARS-CoV-2 infection. It was with about 10 IU/ml IL-2 and 9.5 to 10 ug/ml peptides that about 2 million PBMC per well were cultured. Days 3 and 7 were when half the medium was replaced with IL-2 medium. The TCR sequence derives from a human donor who received a COVID-19 vaccine. The material was CD4+ T cells from PBMCs cultured with HCoV-OC43 spike peptides, obtained before COVID-19 vaccination. Sample subset: HCoV-OC43 spike overlapping peptide pool stimulation.

The CDR3: CSASSLGSTTEAFF. CDR3 bases: TGCAGTGCTAGTTCTCTAGGGTCCACCACTGAAGCTTTCTTT. The chain carries TRBV20-1 and TRBJ1-1; D is undetermined. CDR1 and CDR2 from the germline V gene are DFQATT and SNEGSKA (reference sequence). This CDR3 has 14 residues. V lost 3 bases and J lost 4, with 15 bases in between.